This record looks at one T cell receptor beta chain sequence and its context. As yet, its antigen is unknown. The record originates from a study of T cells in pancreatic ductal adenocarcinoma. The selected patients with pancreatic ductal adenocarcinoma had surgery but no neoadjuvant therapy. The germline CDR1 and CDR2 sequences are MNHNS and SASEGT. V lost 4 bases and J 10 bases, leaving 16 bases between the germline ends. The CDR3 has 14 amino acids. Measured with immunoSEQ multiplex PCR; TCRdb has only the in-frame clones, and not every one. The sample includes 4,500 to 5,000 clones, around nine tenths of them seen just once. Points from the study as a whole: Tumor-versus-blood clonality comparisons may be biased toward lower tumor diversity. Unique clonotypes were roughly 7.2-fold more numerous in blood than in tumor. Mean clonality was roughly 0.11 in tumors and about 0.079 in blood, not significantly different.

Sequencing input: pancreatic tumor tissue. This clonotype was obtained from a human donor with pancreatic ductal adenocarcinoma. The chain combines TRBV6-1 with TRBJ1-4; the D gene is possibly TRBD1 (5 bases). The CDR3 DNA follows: TGTGCCAGCAGTGTCGAGCCCTCTGGGGGAAAACTGTTTTTT. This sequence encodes CASSVEPSGGKLFF.